This T cell receptor beta chain derives from a study of cytomegalovirus exposure and HLA in healthy donors. At the level of the study: The same platform as the roughly 630 first-cohort repertoires was used for the 100 to 150 validation repertoires, a later analysis reported.

Assay: immunoSEQ multiplex PCR; the TCRdb copy retains only in-frame clones and omits some. The sample lists approximately 71,000 clones; over 80% were seen once. Findings of the study overall: Associated with cytomegalovirus, according to the listing, were 150 to 200 TCR beta chains. Using the classifier, cytomegalovirus status was reportedly diagnosed with high specificity and sensitivity.

The CDR3 loop spans 12 amino acids. From germline, CDR1 is SQVTM and CDR2 ANQGSEA. The V gene lost 5 bases and the J gene lost 5 bases, with 10 bases spanning the gap. The donors were part of the roughly 130-subject validation cohort, which stood apart from the roughly 640-subject first cohort. This clone was recorded once. Its antigen is as yet unknown. Sample: PBMCs. This clonotype was obtained from a man aged 18 to 29 in good health and CMV-seronegative. This chain links TRBV29-1 with TRBJ1-5; the D gene is possibly TRBD1 (5 bases). The CDR3 coding sequence is TGCAGCGTTCGATGGGGGGATCAGCCCCAGCATTTT. This codes for CSVRWGDQPQHF.